A selection of T cell receptor beta chains follows, all from one sample in a study of graft-versus-host responses after intestinal transplantation. Sequenced by immunoSEQ multiplex PCR; TCRdb stores in-frame clones only, minus some. The sample contains 8,000 to 9,000 clones, 30% to 35% of which appear only once. The starting material was alloreactive CD4+ T cells from a mixed lymphocyte reaction culture, obtained before intestinal transplant. The receptor set was obtained from a human patient who received an intestinal transplant. Both conserved end residues are part of each CDR3. A D gene is named only where the DNA matches it firmly. Some rows mark clone size as missing; the rest say once, few, many or name a class of expanded clone.

J: TRBJ1-1; D: NA; V: TRBV19; size: NA; CDR3: CASSRYSPMNTEAFF; DNA: TGTGCCAGTAGTAGGTACAGCCCAATGAACACTGAAGCTTTCTTT
J: TRBJ2-2; D: TRBD2; V: TRBV10-3; size: few; CDR3: CAISRLAGYGGELFF; DNA: TGTGCCATCAGTAGACTAGCGGGGTACGGCGGGGAGCTGTTTTTT
J: TRBJ2-1; D: TRBD2; V: TRBV7-9; size: few; CDR3: CASSFDGGAQQFF; DNA: TGTGCCAGCAGCTTCGACGGGGGGGCCCAGCAGTTCTTC
J: TRBJ2-7; D: NA; V: TRBV11-2; size: few; CDR3: CASSLSVHEQYF; DNA: TGTGCCAGCAGCTTATCCGTCCACGAGCAGTACTTC
J: TRBJ2-6; D: NA; V: TRBV7-2; size: NA; CDR3: CASSRYSPGANVLTF; DNA: TGTGCCAGCAGCCGTTACAGCCCTGGGGCCAACGTCCTGACTTTC
J: TRBJ2-7; D: NA; V: TRBV6-8; size: once; CDR3: CASSYPIQGGGEQYF; DNA: TGTGCCAGCAGTTACCCGATACAGGGTGGGGGCGAGCAGTACTTC
J: TRBJ2-1; D: NA; V: TRBV19; size: few; CDR3: CASRDIVLGGNEQFF; DNA: TGTGCCAGTAGGGATATTGTTTTAGGGGGCAATGAGCAGTTCTTC
J: TRBJ1-4; D: TRBD1; V: TRBV6-1; size: NA; CDR3: CASSEGTRGRREKLFF; DNA: TGTGCCAGCAGTGAAGGCACCAGGGGGCGACGGGAAAAACTGTTTTTT
J: TRBJ2-1; D: TRBD2; V: TRBV27; size: NA; CDR3: CASSLIGTSAPNEQFF; DNA: TGTGCCAGCAGTTTAATAGGGACTAGTGCACCCAATGAGCAGTTCTTC
J: TRBJ1-4; D: NA; V: TRBV6-1; size: NA; CDR3: CASSESIEKLFF; DNA: TGTGCCAGCAGTGAATCTATTGAAAAACTGTTTTTT
J: TRBJ2-1; D: TRBD1; V: TRBV9; size: NA; CDR3: CASSVDPGTGVRNEQFF; DNA: TGTGCCAGCAGCGTAGACCCTGGGACAGGGGTTAGGAATGAGCAGTTCTTC
J: TRBJ2-1; D: NA; V: TRBV27; size: NA; CDR3: CASSLTRVNEQFF; DNA: TGTGCCAGCAGTTTGACCAGGGTCAATGAGCAGTTCTTC
J: TRBJ1-1; D: TRBD1; V: TRBV10-3; size: NA; CDR3: CAISGQGNTEAFF; DNA: TGTGCCATCAGTGGACAGGGGAACACTGAAGCTTTCTTT
J: TRBJ2-3; D: TRBD2; V: TRBV19; size: NA; CDR3: CASSIQALAGADTQYF; DNA: TGTGCCAGTAGTATTCAGGCCCTAGCGGGTGCAGATACGCAGTATTTT
J: TRBJ2-5; D: TRBD1; V: TRBV28; size: NA; CDR3: CASSPRDRGEETQYF; DNA: TGTGCCAGCAGTCCGCGGGACAGGGGCGAGGAGACCCAGTACTTC
J: TRBJ1-6; D: NA; V: TRBV6-5; size: few; CDR3: CASSFGRNLNSPLHF; DNA: TGTGCCAGCAGCTTTGGGAGAAACCTAAATTCACCCCTCCACTTT
J: TRBJ2-3; D: TRBD1; V: TRBV18; size: few; CDR3: CASSTGQGAFGTQYF; DNA: TGTGCCAGCTCAACCGGACAGGGGGCATTTGGTACGCAGTATTTT
J: TRBJ2-7; D: NA; V: TRBV21-1; size: few; CDR3: CASSKATGHQYEQYF; DNA: TGTGCCAGCAGCAAAGCCACAGGGCACCAATACGAGCAGTACTTC
J: TRBJ1-4; D: TRBD1; V: TRBV5-6; size: NA; CDR3: CASSMTGTGLNEKLFF; DNA: TGTGCCAGCAGCATGACCGGGACAGGACTAAATGAAAAACTGTTTTTT
J: TRBJ1-1; D: NA; V: TRBV18; size: NA; CDR3: CASSPLGAGNTEAFF; DNA: TGTGCCAGCTCACCACTTGGGGCAGGGAACACTGAAGCTTTCTTT
J: TRBJ2-6; D: NA; V: TRBV10-3; size: few; CDR3: CAISDQGARGRGSGANVLTF; DNA: TGTGCCATCAGTGACCAGGGGGCGCGCGGGAGGGGGTCTGGGGCCAACGTCCTGACTTTC
J: TRBJ2-6; D: NA; V: TRBV5-1; size: few; CDR3: CASSLGVFGARSLSGANVLTF; DNA: TGCGCCAGCAGCTTGGGGGTGTTTGGGGCCCGAAGCCTCTCTGGGGCCAACGTCCTGACTTTC
J: TRBJ1-1; D: NA; V: TRBV7-9; size: NA; CDR3: CASSLAGGSTEAFF; DNA: TGTGCCAGCAGCTTAGCGGGGGGGTCGACTGAAGCTTTCTTT
J: TRBJ2-1; D: TRBD1; V: TRBV28; size: few; CDR3: CASSTGRTGNDEQFF; DNA: TGTGCCAGCAGTACCGGTAGGACAGGGAATGATGAGCAGTTCTTC
J: TRBJ2-1; D: TRBD1; V: TRBV27; size: NA; CDR3: CASSPGQVYNEQFF; DNA: TGTGCCAGCAGTCCGGGACAGGTGTACAATGAGCAGTTCTTC
J: TRBJ1-2; D: TRBD1; V: TRBV6-6; size: once; CDR3: CASSSTGDGYTF; DNA: TGTGCCAGCAGTTCGACAGGGGATGGCTACACCTTC
J: TRBJ2-3; D: TRBD2; V: TRBV30; size: NA; CDR3: CAWTSGGDTQYF; DNA: TGTGCCTGGACTAGCGGTGGGGATACGCAGTATTTT
J: TRBJ2-7; D: NA; V: TRBV6-6; size: NA; CDR3: CASSYSDWNEQYF; DNA: TGTGCCAGCAGTTACTCGGACTGGAACGAGCAGTACTTC
J: TRBJ2-3; D: TRBD1; V: TRBV6-4; size: medium-sized; CDR3: CASSDGTGGTDTQYF; DNA: TGTGCCAGCAGTGACGGGACAGGGGGCACAGATACGCAGTATTTT
J: TRBJ2-2; D: TRBD1; V: TRBV27; size: NA; CDR3: CASSPRTGSGELFF; DNA: TGTGCCAGCAGTCCCCGGACAGGGAGTGGGGAGCTGTTTTTT
J: TRBJ1-6; D: NA; V: TRBV7-3; size: medium-sized; CDR3: CASSLNLSPLHF; DNA: TGTGCCAGCAGCTTAAATCTTTCACCCCTCCACTTT
J: TRBJ2-1; D: NA; V: TRBV7-2; size: few; CDR3: CASSLSTEYNEQFF; DNA: TGTGCCAGCAGCTTATCCACCGAGTACAATGAGCAGTTCTTC
J: TRBJ1-5; D: NA; V: TRBV18; size: NA; CDR3: CASSPREGKPQHF; DNA: TGTGCCAGCTCACCACGCGAGGGTAAGCCCCAGCATTTT
J: TRBJ1-4; D: NA; V: TRBV28; size: NA; CDR3: CASSLWVGSATNEKLFF; DNA: TGTGCCAGCAGTTTATGGGTCGGGAGTGCAACTAATGAAAAACTGTTTTTT
J: TRBJ1-5; D: NA; V: TRBV7-2; size: few; CDR3: CASSPDRFNQPQHF; DNA: TGTGCCAGCAGCCCTGACAGGTTCAATCAGCCCCAGCATTTT
J: TRBJ1-1; D: TRBD1; V: TRBV19; size: medium-sized; CDR3: CASDRGPNTEAFF; DNA: TGTGCCAGTGACAGGGGACCGAACACTGAAGCTTTCTTT
J: TRBJ2-7; D: NA; V: TRBV5-5; size: few; CDR3: CASSLGGIYEQYF; DNA: TGTGCCAGCAGCTTGGGAGGGATCTACGAGCAGTACTTC
J: TRBJ2-1; D: TRBD2; V: TRBV28; size: once; CDR3: CASSLGGLAGGSEFF; DNA: TGTGCCAGCAGTTTAGGGGGACTAGCGGGAGGTTCCGAGTTCTTC
J: TRBJ2-1; D: TRBD2; V: TRBV6-5; size: NA; CDR3: CASSPGTRGDEQFF; DNA: TGTGCCAGCAGTCCCGGGACTAGGGGGGATGAGCAGTTCTTC
J: TRBJ2-1; D: NA; V: TRBV30; size: NA; CDR3: CAWGSGTPYNEQFF; DNA: TGTGCCTGGGGTTCCGGGACACCTTACAATGAGCAGTTCTTC
J: TRBJ2-1; D: TRBD1; V: TRBV5-1; size: NA; CDR3: CASSLGQGEQFF; DNA: TGCGCCAGCAGCTTGGGACAGGGTGAGCAGTTCTTC
J: TRBJ2-7; D: NA; V: TRBV29-1; size: NA; CDR3: CSVDRGYEQYF; DNA: TGCAGCGTTGACCGCGGCTACGAGCAGTACTTC
J: TRBJ2-2; D: NA; V: TRBV2; size: NA; CDR3: CASRSPGTGELFF; DNA: TGTGCCAGCAGGAGTCCTGGCACCGGGGAGCTGTTTTTT
J: TRBJ1-1; D: TRBD1; V: TRBV5-1; size: NA; CDR3: CASSLTGQLNTEAFF; DNA: TGCGCCAGCAGCCTGACGGGACAGCTTAACACTGAAGCTTTCTTT
J: TRBJ2-3; D: NA; V: TRBV7-7; size: NA; CDR3: CASSKNPGLSTDTQYF; DNA: TGTGCTAGCAGCAAAAATCCGGGACTGTCCACAGATACGCAGTATTTT
J: TRBJ1-1; D: TRBD1; V: TRBV9; size: few; CDR3: CASSVGQGAEAFF; DNA: TGTGCCAGCAGCGTGGGACAGGGGGCCGAAGCTTTCTTT
J: TRBJ2-7; D: NA; V: TRBV19; size: once; CDR3: CASSIDEREQYF; DNA: TGTGCCAGTAGTATAGATGAGCGGGAGCAGTACTTC
J: TRBJ2-7; D: NA; V: TRBV27; size: NA; CDR3: CASSLPGSEQYF; DNA: TGTGCCAGCAGTTTACCGGGGTCCGAGCAGTACTTC
J: TRBJ2-7; D: NA; V: TRBV5-6; size: medium-sized; CDR3: CASSLAGAGYGGQYF; DNA: TGTGCCAGCAGCTTGGCCGGAGCGGGCTACGGTGGACAGTACTTC
J: TRBJ1-2; D: NA; V: TRBV28; size: once; CDR3: CASSSGAYGYTF; DNA: TGTGCCAGCAGTTCAGGGGCCTATGGCTACACCTTC
J: TRBJ2-1; D: NA; V: TRBV7-8; size: NA; CDR3: CASSFRIRTAENNEQFF; DNA: TGTGCCAGCAGCTTTCGAATCCGGACAGCGGAGAACAATGAGCAGTTCTTC
J: TRBJ2-1; D: NA; V: TRBV29-1; size: NA; CDR3: CSGSSANEQFF; DNA: TGCAGCGGCTCTAGTGCTAATGAGCAGTTCTTC
J: TRBJ1-2; D: NA; V: TRBV20-1; size: medium-sized; CDR3: CSASDSRSYTF; DNA: TGCAGTGCTAGTGACAGCCGGAGCTACACCTTC
J: TRBJ2-1; D: NA; V: TRBV15; size: NA; CDR3: CATSLRVLSPYNEQFF; DNA: TGTGCCACCAGCCTCCGGGTTCTCTCCCCCTACAATGAGCAGTTCTTC
J: TRBJ2-7; D: NA; V: TRBV18; size: medium-sized; CDR3: CASSPETNWEQYF; DNA: TGTGCCAGCTCACCAGAGACTAATTGGGAGCAGTACTTC
J: TRBJ1-1; D: NA; V: TRBV6-6; size: once; CDR3: CASSPVPRNTEAFF; DNA: TGTGCCAGCAGTCCGGTCCCCCGGAACACTGAAGCTTTCTTT
J: TRBJ2-7; D: TRBD2; V: TRBV30; size: medium-sized; CDR3: CAWSEGLAWQYF; DNA: TGTGCCTGGAGCGAAGGACTAGCGTGGCAGTACTTC
J: TRBJ1-1; D: NA; V: TRBV5-6; size: few; CDR3: CASSLLNTEAFF; DNA: TGTGCCAGCAGCCTACTGAACACTGAAGCTTTCTTT
J: TRBJ2-7; D: TRBD1; V: TRBV6-6; size: NA; CDR3: CASSYSDRGYEQYF; DNA: TGTGCCAGCAGTTACTCCGACAGGGGCTACGAGCAGTACTTC
J: TRBJ2-7; D: NA; V: TRBV6-9; size: few; CDR3: CASSWAGVSYEQYF; DNA: TGTGCCAGCAGTTGGGCAGGGGTCTCCTACGAGCAGTACTTC